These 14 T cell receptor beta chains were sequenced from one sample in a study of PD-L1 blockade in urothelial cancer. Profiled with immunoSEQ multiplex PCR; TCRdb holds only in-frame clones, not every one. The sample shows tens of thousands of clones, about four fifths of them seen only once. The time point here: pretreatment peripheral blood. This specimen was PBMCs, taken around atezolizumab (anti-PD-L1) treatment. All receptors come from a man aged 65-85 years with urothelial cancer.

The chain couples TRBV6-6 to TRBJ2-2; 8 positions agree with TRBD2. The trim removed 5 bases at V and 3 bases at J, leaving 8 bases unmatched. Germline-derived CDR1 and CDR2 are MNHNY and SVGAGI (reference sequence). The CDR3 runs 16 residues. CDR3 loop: CASSATSGSDTGELFF. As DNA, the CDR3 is TGTGCCAGCAGTGCAACGAGCGGGAGTGACACCGGGGAGCTGTTTTTT.

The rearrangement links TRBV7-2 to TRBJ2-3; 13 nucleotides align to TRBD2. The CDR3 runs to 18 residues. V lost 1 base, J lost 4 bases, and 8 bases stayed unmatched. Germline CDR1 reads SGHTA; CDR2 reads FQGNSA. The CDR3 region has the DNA TGTGCCAGCAGCTTAGTCCGGACTAGCGGGAGTACCGCAGATACGCAGTATTTT. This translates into CASSLVRTSGSTADTQYF.

The CDR3 spells CASRQGADTGELFF. The DNA of the CDR3 is TGTGCCAGTCGGCAGGGGGCAGACACCGGGGAGCTGTTTTTT. V gene TRBV19 combines with J gene TRBJ2-2; 8 bases agree with TRBD1. After removal of 8 bases from V and 3 bases from J, the junction contained 5 bases not matched to a gene. This CDR3 comprises 14 residues. Germline V lookup: CDR1 LNHDA, CDR2 SQIVND (reference sequence).

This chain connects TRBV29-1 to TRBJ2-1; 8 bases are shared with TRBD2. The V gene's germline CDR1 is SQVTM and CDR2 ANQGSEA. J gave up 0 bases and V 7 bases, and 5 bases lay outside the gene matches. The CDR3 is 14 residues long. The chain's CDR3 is CSASGRSSYNEQFF. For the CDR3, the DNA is TGCAGCGCTAGCGGGCGAAGCTCCTACAATGAGCAGTTCTTC.

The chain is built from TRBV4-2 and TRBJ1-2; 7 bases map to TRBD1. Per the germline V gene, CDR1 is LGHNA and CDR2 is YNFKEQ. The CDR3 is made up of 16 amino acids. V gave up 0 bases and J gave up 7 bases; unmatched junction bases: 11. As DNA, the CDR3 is TGTGCCAGCAGCCAAGACCGTGGACAGGCGATGGGTGGCTACACCTTC. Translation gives CASSQDRGQAMGGYTF.

In DNA form, the CDR3 reads TGTGCCAGCAGCTTAAACAGGGACTATGGCTACACCTTC. Translation gives CASSLNRDYGYTF. The rearrangement links TRBV11-2 to TRBJ1-2, with D perhaps matching TRBD1 (6 bases). This CDR3 is 13 amino acids long. Germline assignment: CDR1 SGHAT and CDR2 FQNNGV. Deletions cut 2 bases from V and 3 bases from J, with 7 bases between.

The CDR3 region has the DNA TGTGCCAGCAGTACCCGGGACAGGAAAACCCGCTCTGGGGCCAACGTCCTGACTTTC. This encodes CASSTRDRKTRSGANVLTF. The chain has TRBV27 and TRBJ2-6, with TRBD1 matching 8 bases. The CDR3 length is 19 residues. V gave up 5 bases and J gave up 0 bases; unmatched junction bases: 12. Looked up from germline, CDR1 is MNHEY and CDR2 is SMNVEV (reference sequence).

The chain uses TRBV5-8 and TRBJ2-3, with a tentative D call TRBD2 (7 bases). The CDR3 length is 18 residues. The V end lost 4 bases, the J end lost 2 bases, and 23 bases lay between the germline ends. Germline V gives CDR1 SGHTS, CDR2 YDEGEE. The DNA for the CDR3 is TGTGCCAGCAGCCTTGAGGGAGGGGGGAGTCCTACCACAGATACGCAGTATTTT. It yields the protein CASSLEGGGSPTTDTQYF.

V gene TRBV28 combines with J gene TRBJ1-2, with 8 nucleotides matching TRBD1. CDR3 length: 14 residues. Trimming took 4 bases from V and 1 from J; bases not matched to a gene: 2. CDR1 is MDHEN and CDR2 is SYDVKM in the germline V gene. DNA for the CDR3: TGTGCCAGCAGTTCAGGGGGCGTTAACTATGGCTACACCTTC. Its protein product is CASSSGGVNYGYTF.

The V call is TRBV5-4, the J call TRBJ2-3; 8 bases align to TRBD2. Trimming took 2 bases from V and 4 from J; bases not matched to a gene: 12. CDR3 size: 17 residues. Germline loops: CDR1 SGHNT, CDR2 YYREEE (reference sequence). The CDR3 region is CASSFGTSGPSADTQYF. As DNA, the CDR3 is TGTGCCAGCAGCTTCGGTACTAGCGGCCCATCCGCAGATACGCAGTATTTT.

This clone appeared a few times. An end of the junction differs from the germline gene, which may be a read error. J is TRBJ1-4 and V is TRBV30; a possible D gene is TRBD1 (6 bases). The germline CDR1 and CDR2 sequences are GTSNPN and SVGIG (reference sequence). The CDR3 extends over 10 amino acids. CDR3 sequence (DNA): TGTGCCTGGAAGGTCAGGGGAAGGGATTTT. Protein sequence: CAWKVRGRDF.

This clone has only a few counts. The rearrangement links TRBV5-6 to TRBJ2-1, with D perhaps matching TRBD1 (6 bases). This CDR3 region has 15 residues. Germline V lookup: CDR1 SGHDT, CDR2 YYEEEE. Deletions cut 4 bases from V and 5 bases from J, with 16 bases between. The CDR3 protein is CASSQPTGWDNEQFF. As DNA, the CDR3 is TGTGCCAGCAGCCAACCGACAGGTTGGGACAATGAGCAGTTCTTC.

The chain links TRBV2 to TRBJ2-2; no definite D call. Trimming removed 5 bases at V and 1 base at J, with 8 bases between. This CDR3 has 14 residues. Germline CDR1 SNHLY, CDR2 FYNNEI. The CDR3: CASSYTQNTGELFF. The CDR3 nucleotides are TGTGCCAGCAGTTATACACAGAACACCGGGGAGCTGTTTTTT.

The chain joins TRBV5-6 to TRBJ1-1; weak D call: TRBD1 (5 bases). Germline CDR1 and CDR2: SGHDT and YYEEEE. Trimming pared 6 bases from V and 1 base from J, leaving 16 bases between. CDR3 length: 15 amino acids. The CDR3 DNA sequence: TGTGCCAGCAAGCGAGCAGGGTGGGGGAACACTGAAGCTTTCTTT. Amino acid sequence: CASKRAGWGNTEAFF.